This T cell receptor beta chain was captured by sequencing in a study of blood T cell repertoires in COVID-19. Study overall: The United States, Italy and Spain supplied acute and convalescent COVID-19 samples.

This CDR3 is built from 15 residues. The V gene lost 1 base and the J gene lost 3 bases, with 13 bases spanning the gap. Germline CDR1 and CDR2: SGDLS and YYNGEE. The data were produced by immunoSEQ multiplex PCR, yet TCRdb's version contains in-frame clones alone and is incomplete. The data show hundreds of thousands of clones, around nine tenths seen once. What was sequenced was peripheral blood. The receptor comes from a woman aged 18-29 years who had recovered from COVID-19. This chain connects TRBV9 to TRBJ2-5; weak D call: TRBD1 (5 bases). The CDR3 sequence: CASSVPGPGKETQYF. In DNA, the CDR3 is TGTGCCAGCAGCGTACCGGGTCCAGGGAAAGAGACCCAGTACTTC.